This T cell receptor beta chain was retrieved from a study of T cells expressing NK-cell markers. Across the study: Obtained from sorted CD3+CD56+NKG2C+, CD3+CD56+NKG2C- and CD3+CD56-NKG2C+ T cells were the TCR beta repertoires.

TCRdb reprocessed the 5' RACE reads; each CDR3 protein has one entry and no DNA is given. Here the sample table reports 300,000 to 500,000 distinct CDR3 sequences. This CDR3 contains 13 residues. The V gene's germline CDR1 is MDHEN and CDR2 SYDVKM. The chain links TRBV28 to TRBJ2-1; TCRdb's D gene call, TRBD2, goes unchecked for lack of DNA. This receptor was identified in a woman aged 50 to 60 in good health. Sequenced input: blood T cells: a sorted CD56 or NKG2C T cell subset, CD4+ or CD8+ T cells, or bulk PBMC T cells (not recorded which). CDR3 loop: CASSTSLYNEQFF.